This passage covers 21 T cell receptor beta chains from one sample sequenced in a study of cytomegalovirus exposure and HLA in healthy donors. PCR employed 60 Vbeta and 13 Jbeta primers. Assay: immunoSEQ multiplex PCR; the TCRdb copy retains only in-frame clones and omits some. The table lists about 170,000 clones, roughly 84% of them singletons. Sample: PBMCs. These receptors were collected from a male donor in good health and CMV-seronegative.

The chain links TRBV29-1 to TRBJ1-5; D may be TRBD1 (5 bases). V was cut by 4 bases and J by 2 bases, with 12 bases left in between. This CDR3 spans 14 amino acids. Per germline, CDR1 SQVTM and CDR2 ANQGSEA. The CDR3 nucleotides are TGCAGCGTTGGGTTAGGGGCTGGCAATCAGCCCCAGCATTTT. This translates into CSVGLGAGNQPQHF.

This rearrangement joins TRBV19 to TRBJ2-7, with TRBD1 matching over 8 bases. V shed 3 bases and J 3 bases; nucleotides not matched to a gene: 4. The length of the CDR3 is 14 residues. From germline, CDR1 is LNHDA and CDR2 SQIVND (reference sequence). The CDR3 reads CASSMGQVNYEQYF. The CDR3 DNA reads as TGTGCCAGTAGTATGGGACAGGTTAACTACGAGCAGTACTTC.

The chain recombines TRBV5-1 with TRBJ1-2; tentatively, D is TRBD1 (6 bases). The germline V and J ends were trimmed by 2 bases and 0 bases, with 8 bases remaining between them. The CDR3 runs 14 residues. Germline V gene lookup returns CDR1 SGHRS and CDR2 YFSETQ. The CDR3 DNA sequence: TGCGCCAGCAGCTTACAGGGCGCTAACTATGGCTACACCTTC. The encoded protein is CASSLQGANYGYTF.

V is TRBV6-4 and J is TRBJ1-2; D unresolved. Germline V gene lookup returns CDR1 MRHNA and CDR2 SNTAGT. Between the trimmed V and J ends, which lost 0 bases and 8 bases, there was a span of 10 bases. The CDR3 loop spans 13 amino acids. The chain's CDR3 is CASSDSSTKGYTF. DNA for the CDR3: TGTGCCAGCAGTGACTCCTCTACTAAAGGCTACACCTTC.

The rearrangement joins TRBV18 to TRBJ2-2; D is possibly TRBD1 (6 bases). CDR1 and CDR2 (germline): KGHSH, LQKENI. The V end lost 6 bases, the J end lost 5 bases, and 13 bases lay between the germline ends. This CDR3 has 14 residues. In DNA, the CDR3 is TGTGCCAGCTCCCCAGGGGCCGTGACCGGGGAGCTGTTTTTT. Protein product: CASSPGAVTGELFF.

This clone showed up just once. This chain connects TRBV6-1 to TRBJ2-7; 7 bases align to TRBD2. CDR3 length: 14 amino acids. Unmatched junction bases numbered 4, after V lost 3 bases and J lost 2 bases. Germline assignment: CDR1 MNHNS and CDR2 SASEGT. As DNA, the CDR3 is TGTGCCAGCAGTGAGGTGGGGGGGGCCTACGAGCAGTACTTC. Protein product: CASSEVGGAYEQYF.

The chain has TRBV28 and TRBJ1-3; 10 nucleotides line up with TRBD1. V shed 5 bases, J shed 2 bases, and the junction held 9 bases outside the gene matches. The germline V gene encodes CDR1 MDHEN and CDR2 SYDVKM. The length of the CDR3 is 17 residues. The CDR3 DNA reads TGTGCCAGCAGTGGTTGGGGGACAGGGGAGCCTGGAAACACCATATATTTT. It yields the protein CASSGWGTGEPGNTIYF.

To note about this clone: At one end, the junction sequence differs from germline, possibly due to a read error. The CDR3 DNA sequence: TGTGCCGGCAGCGCGCTCACTGAAGCTTTCTTT. This gives the protein CAGSALTEAFF. The chain couples TRBV28 to TRBJ1-1; no firm D call. The V gene's germline CDR1 is MDHEN and CDR2 SYDVKM. This CDR3 is 11 amino acids long.

The rearrangement uses TRBV5-1 and TRBJ2-1, with 8 bases lining up with TRBD2. The CDR3 totals 16 residues. Germline assignment: CDR1 SGHRS and CDR2 YFSETQ. V shed 1 base and J 3 bases; nucleotides not matched to a gene: 6. CDR3 sequence reads: CASSLRVSGVYNEQFF. For the CDR3, the DNA is TGCGCCAGCAGCTTGCGGGTTAGCGGGGTCTACAATGAGCAGTTCTTC.

The V and J genes are TRBV6-6 and TRBJ2-3, with 7 bases aligning to TRBD2. The trim removed 5 bases at V and 0 bases at J, leaving 2 bases unmatched. CDR3 length equals 14 residues. CDR1 and CDR2 (germline): MNHNY, SVGAGI (reference sequence). CDR3 loop: CASSRLASTDTQYF. CDR3 DNA sequence: TGTGCCAGCAGTAGACTAGCTAGCACAGATACGCAGTATTTT.

This clone was observed a few times. The chain has TRBV6-6 and TRBJ2-1; TRBD2 matches at 8 bases. In germline, CDR1 is MNHNY, CDR2 SVGAGI (reference sequence). Trimming cost V 3 bases and J 0 bases; bases outside gene matches: 1. The CDR3 length is 15 residues. The CDR3 loop reads CASSYTSGSYNEQFF. CDR3 sequence (DNA): TGTGCCAGCAGTTATACTAGCGGCTCCTACAATGAGCAGTTCTTC.

This clone was found a few times. The V gene is TRBV6-5, the J gene TRBJ1-1; TRBD1 agrees at 7 bases. The CDR3 consists of 14 residues. Germline CDR1 is MNHEY and CDR2 is SVGAGI. V lost 6 bases and J lost 4; bases outside the gene matches: 8. The CDR3 sequence is CASRSQGLGTEAFF. Here the CDR3 DNA reads TGTGCCAGCAGATCACAGGGGTTGGGCACTGAAGCTTTCTTT.

To note about this clone: Relative to the germline gene, one junction end is altered; a read error may explain this. The same CDR3 also results from other DNA sequences found in this sample. The J gene is TRBJ2-1, the V gene TRBV5-4; unclear D gene. This CDR3 comprises 11 residues. Looked up from germline, CDR1 is SGHNT and CDR2 is YYREEE (reference sequence). CDR3 nucleotide sequence: TGTGCCAGCAGCTCCGACAATGAGCAGTTCTTC. Its translation: CASSSDNEQFF.

This chain links TRBV6-5 with TRBJ2-3; D is undetermined. This CDR3 has 12 residues. Germline-derived CDR1 and CDR2 are MNHEY and SVGAGI. Trimming removed 4 bases at V and 2 bases at J, with 4 bases between. This chain's CDR3 is CASSSLTDTQYF. CDR3 bases: TGTGCCAGCAGTTCCCTCACAGATACGCAGTATTTT.

The sample holds one count of this clone. The chain employs TRBV10-3 and TRBJ2-3, with 7 nucleotides matching TRBD1. Germline loops: CDR1 ENHRY, CDR2 SYGVKD. The CDR3 is made up of 19 amino acids. Trimming took 3 bases from V and 0 from J; bases not matched to a gene: 15. The CDR3 here is CAISDSFEQGKGSTDTQYF. The CDR3 DNA sequence: TGTGCCATCAGTGACTCCTTTGAACAGGGGAAGGGTAGCACAGATACGCAGTATTTT.

This rearrangement joins TRBV29-1 to TRBJ2-4; 8 bases map to TRBD2. The germline V gene encodes CDR1 SQVTM and CDR2 ANQGSEA. Trimming took 7 bases from V and 8 from J; bases not matched to a gene: 10. The length of the CDR3 is 13 residues. CDR3 in amino acids: CSALPGGDDIQYF. CDR3 nucleotides: TGCAGCGCTCTCCCGGGGGGGGACGACATTCAGTACTTC. Supplemented by reference TRBV29-1 and TRBJ2-4, the full variable domain reads SAVISQKPSRDICQRGTSLTIQCQVDSQVTMMFWYRQQPGQSLTLIATANQGSEATYESGFVIDKFPISRPNLTFSTLTVSNMSPEDSSIYLCSALPGGDDIQYFGAGTRLSVL.

The V call is TRBV14, the J call TRBJ1-3, with D perhaps matching TRBD1 (5 bases). The length of the CDR3 is 15 residues. Trimming stripped 5 bases from V and 4 bases from J, with 15 bases between. Germline lookup yields CDR1 SGHDN and CDR2 FVKESK. This CDR3 reads CASSSQGRTGNTIYF. For the CDR3, the DNA is TGTGCCAGCAGCTCCCAGGGCCGAACCGGAAACACCATATATTTT.

The rearrangement joins TRBV5-6 to TRBJ1-1; 7 positions match TRBD1. Germline lookup yields CDR1 SGHDT and CDR2 YYEEEE. The CDR3 has 15 amino acids. V shed 2 bases and J 5 bases; nucleotides not matched to a gene: 9. DNA for the CDR3: TGTGCCAGCAGCTTTTCGACAGGGCTAAATACTGAAGCTTTCTTT. This encodes CASSFSTGLNTEAFF.

The genes are TRBV4-1 and TRBJ2-7; D not resolved. From germline, CDR1 is MGHRA and CDR2 YSYEKL. The CDR3 loop spans 14 amino acids. The V end lost 4 bases, the J end lost 3 bases, and 13 bases lay between the germline ends. The chain's CDR3 is CASSPSLSGYEQYF. DNA for the CDR3: TGCGCCAGCAGCCCCTCCTTGTCGGGCTACGAGCAGTACTTC.

The V gene is TRBV4-1, the J gene TRBJ1-2; 7 bases match TRBD1. Trimming took 1 base from V and 8 from J; bases not matched to a gene: 7. The CDR3 contains 14 residues. Germline values: CDR1 MGHRA, CDR2 YSYEKL. The CDR3 reads CASSQGTGVGGYTF. The CDR3, as DNA: TGCGCCAGCAGCCAAGGTACAGGGGTAGGGGGCTACACCTTC.

The chain employs TRBV19 and TRBJ1-5; 10 bases align to TRBD1. The CDR3 is made up of 16 amino acids. The V gene end was trimmed by 6 bases and the J gene end by 4 bases; junction bases not matched to a gene: 9. In germline, CDR1 is LNHDA, CDR2 SQIVND (reference sequence). CDR3 amino acids: CASSRRTGGGNQPQHF. CDR3 bases: TGTGCCAGTAGCAGACGGACAGGGGGTGGGAATCAGCCCCAGCATTTT.